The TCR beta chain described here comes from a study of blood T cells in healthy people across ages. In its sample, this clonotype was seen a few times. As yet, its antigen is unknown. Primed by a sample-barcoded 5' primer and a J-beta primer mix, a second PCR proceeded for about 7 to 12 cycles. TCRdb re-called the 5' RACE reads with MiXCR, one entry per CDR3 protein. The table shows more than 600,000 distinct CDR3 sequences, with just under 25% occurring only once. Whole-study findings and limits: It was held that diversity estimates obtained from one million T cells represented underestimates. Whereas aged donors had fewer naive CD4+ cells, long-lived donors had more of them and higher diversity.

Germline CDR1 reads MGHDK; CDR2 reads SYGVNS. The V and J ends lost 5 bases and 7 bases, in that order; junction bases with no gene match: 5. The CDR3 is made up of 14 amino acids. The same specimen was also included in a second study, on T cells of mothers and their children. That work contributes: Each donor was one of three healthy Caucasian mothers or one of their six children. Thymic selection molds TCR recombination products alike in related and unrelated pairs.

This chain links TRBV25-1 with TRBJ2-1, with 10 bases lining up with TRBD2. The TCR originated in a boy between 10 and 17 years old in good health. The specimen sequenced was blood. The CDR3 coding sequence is TGTGCCAGCAGTTCTAGCGGGAGAAGAAATGAGCAGTTCTTC. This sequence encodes CASSSSGRRNEQFF.